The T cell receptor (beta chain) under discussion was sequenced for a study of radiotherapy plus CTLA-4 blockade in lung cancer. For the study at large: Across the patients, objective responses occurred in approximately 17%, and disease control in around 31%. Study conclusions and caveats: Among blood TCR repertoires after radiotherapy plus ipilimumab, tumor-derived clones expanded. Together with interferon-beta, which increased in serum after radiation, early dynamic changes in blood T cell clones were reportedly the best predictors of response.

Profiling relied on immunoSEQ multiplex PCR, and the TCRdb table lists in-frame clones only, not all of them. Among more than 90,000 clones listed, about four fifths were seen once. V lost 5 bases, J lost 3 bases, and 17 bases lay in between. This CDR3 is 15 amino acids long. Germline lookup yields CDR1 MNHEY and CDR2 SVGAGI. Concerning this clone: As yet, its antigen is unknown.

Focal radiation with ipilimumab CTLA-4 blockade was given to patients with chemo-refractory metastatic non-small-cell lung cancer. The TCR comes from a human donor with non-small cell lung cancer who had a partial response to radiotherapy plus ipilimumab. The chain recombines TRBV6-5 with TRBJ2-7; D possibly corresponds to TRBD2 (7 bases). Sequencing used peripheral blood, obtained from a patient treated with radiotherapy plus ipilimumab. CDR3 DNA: TGTGCCAGCAGTGGGGGAGGGACAAGAGTCTACGAGCAGTACTTC. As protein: CASSGGGTRVYEQYF.